This TCR beta chain was profiled in a study of cytomegalovirus exposure and HLA in healthy donors. PCR was performed using 60 Vbeta and 13 Jbeta primers. Sequenced by immunoSEQ multiplex PCR; TCRdb stores in-frame clones only, minus some. The table lists under 200,000 clones, 80% of them singletons. Germline-derived CDR1 and CDR2 are ENHRY and SYGVKD. Trimming cost V 2 bases and J 11 bases; bases outside gene matches: 12. The CDR3 consists of 17 residues. The genes are TRBV10-3 and TRBJ2-3, with TRBD2 matching over 14 bases. The sequencing sample was made of PBMCs. This TCR derives from a man aged 35 to 55 in good health and CMV-seronegative. The CDR3 protein is CAISERLAGGQILKQYF. Written as DNA, the CDR3 is TGTGCCATCAGTGAGCGACTAGCGGGAGGGCAAATCTTAAAGCAGTATTTT.